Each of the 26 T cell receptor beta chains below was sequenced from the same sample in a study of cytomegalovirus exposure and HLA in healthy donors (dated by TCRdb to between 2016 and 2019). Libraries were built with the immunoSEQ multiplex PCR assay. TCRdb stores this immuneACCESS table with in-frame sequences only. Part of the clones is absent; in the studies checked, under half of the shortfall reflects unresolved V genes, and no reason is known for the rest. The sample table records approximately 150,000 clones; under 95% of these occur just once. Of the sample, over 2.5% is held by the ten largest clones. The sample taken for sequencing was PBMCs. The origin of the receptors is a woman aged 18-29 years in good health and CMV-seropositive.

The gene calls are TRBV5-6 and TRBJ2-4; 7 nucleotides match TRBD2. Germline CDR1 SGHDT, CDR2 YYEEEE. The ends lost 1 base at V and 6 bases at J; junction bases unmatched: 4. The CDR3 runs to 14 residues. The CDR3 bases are TGTGCCAGCAGCTTGCGGGGGGTTGGAAACATTCAGTACTTC. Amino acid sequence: CASSLRGVGNIQYF.

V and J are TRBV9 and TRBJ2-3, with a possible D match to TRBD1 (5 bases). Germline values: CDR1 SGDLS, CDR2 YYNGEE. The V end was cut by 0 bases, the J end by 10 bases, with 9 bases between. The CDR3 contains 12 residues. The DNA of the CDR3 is TGTGCCAGCAGCGTAGAAAGGGGTGCGCAGTATTTT. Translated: CASSVERGAQYF.

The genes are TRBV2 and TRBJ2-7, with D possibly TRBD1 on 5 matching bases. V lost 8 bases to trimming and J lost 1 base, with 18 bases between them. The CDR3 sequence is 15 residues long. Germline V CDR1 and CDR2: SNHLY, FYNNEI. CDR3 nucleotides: TGTGCCAGCTTTAGATCCACAGACAGTTCCTACGAGCAGTACTTC. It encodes CASFRSTDSSYEQYF.

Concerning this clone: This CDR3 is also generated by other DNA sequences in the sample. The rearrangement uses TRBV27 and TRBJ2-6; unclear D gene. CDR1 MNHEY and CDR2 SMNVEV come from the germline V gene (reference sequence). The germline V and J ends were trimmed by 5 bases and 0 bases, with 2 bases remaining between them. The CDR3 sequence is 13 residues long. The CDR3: CASSRSGANVLTF. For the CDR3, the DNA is TGTGCCAGCAGTCGCTCTGGGGCCAACGTCCTGACTTTC.

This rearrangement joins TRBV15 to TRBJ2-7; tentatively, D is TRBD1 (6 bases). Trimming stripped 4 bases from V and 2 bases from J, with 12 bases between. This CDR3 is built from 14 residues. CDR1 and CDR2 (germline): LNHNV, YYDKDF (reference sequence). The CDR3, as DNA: TGTGCCACCAGCAAGTTGGACAGTCCCTACGAGCAGTACTTC. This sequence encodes CATSKLDSPYEQYF. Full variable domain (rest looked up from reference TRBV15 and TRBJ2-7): DAMVIQNPRYQVTQFGKPVTLSCSQTLNHNVMYWYQQKSSQAPKLLFHYYDKDFNNEADTPDNFQSRRPNTSFCFLDIRSPGLGDTAMYLCATSKLDSPYEQYFGPGTRLTVT.

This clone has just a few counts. CDR3: CASSPSGRVNQPQHF. CDR3 DNA sequence: TGTGCCAGCTCCCCGTCGGGCAGGGTGAATCAGCCCCAGCATTTT. The chain couples TRBV25-1 to TRBJ1-5, with D perhaps TRBD1 (5 bases). V was shortened by 8 bases and J by 4 bases, with 18 bases between the two germline ends. The germline gives CDR1 MGHDK, CDR2 SYGVNS. The CDR3 runs 15 residues.

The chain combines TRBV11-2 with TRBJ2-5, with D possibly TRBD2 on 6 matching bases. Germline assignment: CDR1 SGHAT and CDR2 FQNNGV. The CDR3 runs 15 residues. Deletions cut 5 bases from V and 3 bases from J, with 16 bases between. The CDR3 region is CASSQDVSGEETQYF. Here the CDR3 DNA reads TGTGCCAGCAGCCAAGACGTTTCGGGGGAAGAGACCCAGTACTTC.

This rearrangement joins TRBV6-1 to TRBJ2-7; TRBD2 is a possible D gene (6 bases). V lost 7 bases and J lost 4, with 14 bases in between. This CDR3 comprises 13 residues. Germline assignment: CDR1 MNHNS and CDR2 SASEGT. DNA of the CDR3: TGTGCCAGCAATTCGGGACTGTTATACGAGCAGTACTTC. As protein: CASNSGLLYEQYF.

In DNA form, the CDR3 reads TGCGCCAGCAGCGGGACAGGGGGCAAAGGCTACACCTTC. The encoded protein is CASSGTGGKGYTF. The chain recombines TRBV5-1 with TRBJ1-2, with TRBD1 matching over 12 bases. The CDR3 spans 13 residues. With V trimmed by 4 bases and J by 8 bases, 3 bases remained unmatched. Germline assignment: CDR1 SGHRS and CDR2 YFSETQ.

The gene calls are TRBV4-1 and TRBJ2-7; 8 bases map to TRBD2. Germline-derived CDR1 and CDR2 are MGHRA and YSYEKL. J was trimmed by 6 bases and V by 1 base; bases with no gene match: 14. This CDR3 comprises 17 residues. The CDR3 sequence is CASSQVLAGTSRFEQYF. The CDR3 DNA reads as TGCGCCAGCAGCCAAGTCTTAGCGGGGACATCCAGGTTCGAGCAGTACTTC.

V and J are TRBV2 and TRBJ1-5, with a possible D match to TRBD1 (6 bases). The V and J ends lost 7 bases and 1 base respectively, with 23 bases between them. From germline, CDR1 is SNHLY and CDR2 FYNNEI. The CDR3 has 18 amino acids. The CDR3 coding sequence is TGTGCCAGCACCAGAGAATGGCAGGGGCCCATAAGCAATCAGCCCCAGCATTTT. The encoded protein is CASTREWQGPISNQPQHF.

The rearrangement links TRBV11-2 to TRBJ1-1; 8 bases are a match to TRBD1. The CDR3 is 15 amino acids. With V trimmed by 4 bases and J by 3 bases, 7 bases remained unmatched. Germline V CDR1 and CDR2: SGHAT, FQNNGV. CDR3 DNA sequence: TGTGCCAGCAGCTCCATGGGACAGGTGGACACTGAAGCTTTCTTT. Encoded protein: CASSSMGQVDTEAFF.

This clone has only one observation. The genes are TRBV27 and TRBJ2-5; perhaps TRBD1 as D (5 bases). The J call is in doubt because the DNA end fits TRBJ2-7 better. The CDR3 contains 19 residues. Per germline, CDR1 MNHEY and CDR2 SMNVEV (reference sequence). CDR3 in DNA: TGTGCCAGCAGTCCCCATACGGACACCCAGGGTCGCGTGGCCTACGAGCAGTACTTC. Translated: CASSPHTDTQGRVAYEQYF.

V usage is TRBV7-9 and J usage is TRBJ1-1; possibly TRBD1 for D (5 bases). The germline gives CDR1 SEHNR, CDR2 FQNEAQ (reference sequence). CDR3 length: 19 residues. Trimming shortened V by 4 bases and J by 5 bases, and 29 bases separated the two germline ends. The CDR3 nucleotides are TGTGCCAGCAGCTCCGCCCTCGGCCGACAGAGAGTTTTATTAACTGAAGCTTTCTTT. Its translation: CASSSALGRQRVLLTEAFF.

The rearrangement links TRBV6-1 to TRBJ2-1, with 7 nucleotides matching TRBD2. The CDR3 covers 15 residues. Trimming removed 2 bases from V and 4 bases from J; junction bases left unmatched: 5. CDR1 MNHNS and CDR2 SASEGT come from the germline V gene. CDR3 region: CASSETLAVYNEQFF. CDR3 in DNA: TGTGCCAGCAGTGAAACCCTAGCGGTTTACAATGAGCAGTTCTTC.

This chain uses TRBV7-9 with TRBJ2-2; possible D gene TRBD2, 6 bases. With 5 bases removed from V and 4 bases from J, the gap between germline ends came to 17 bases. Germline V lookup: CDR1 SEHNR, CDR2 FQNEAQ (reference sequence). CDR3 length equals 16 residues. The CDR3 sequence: CASSGTGTLGTGELFF. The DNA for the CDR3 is TGTGCCAGCAGCGGAACCGGGACTCTGGGCACCGGGGAGCTGTTTTTT.

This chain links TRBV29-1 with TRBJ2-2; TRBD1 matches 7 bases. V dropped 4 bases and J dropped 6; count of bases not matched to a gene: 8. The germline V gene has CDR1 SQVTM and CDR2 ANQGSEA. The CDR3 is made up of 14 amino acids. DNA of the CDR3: TGCAGCGTTGGGGCAGGGGGTTCGGCCGGGGAGCTGTTTTTT. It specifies CSVGAGGSAGELFF.

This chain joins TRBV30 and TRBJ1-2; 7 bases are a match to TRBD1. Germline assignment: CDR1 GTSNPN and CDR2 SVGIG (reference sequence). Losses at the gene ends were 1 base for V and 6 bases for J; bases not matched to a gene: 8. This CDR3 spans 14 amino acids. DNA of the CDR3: TGTGCCTGGAGTGGGCCAGGGGGAGGAAATGGCTACACCTTC. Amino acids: CAWSGPGGGNGYTF.

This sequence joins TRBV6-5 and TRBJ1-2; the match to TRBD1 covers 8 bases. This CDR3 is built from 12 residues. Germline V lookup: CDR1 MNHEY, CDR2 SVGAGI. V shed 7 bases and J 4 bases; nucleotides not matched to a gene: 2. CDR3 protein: CASTTGGYGYTF. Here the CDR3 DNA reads TGTGCCAGCACCACAGGGGGCTATGGCTACACCTTC.

This CDR3 reads CASSPGLAGGLKDTQYF. The CDR3 DNA follows: TGTGCCAGCAGCCCGGGACTAGCGGGAGGGCTAAAAGATACGCAGTATTTT. The chain employs TRBV9 and TRBJ2-3; TRBD2 matches 16 bases. The CDR3 covers 17 residues. Germline assignment: CDR1 SGDLS and CDR2 YYNGEE. V lost 4 bases, J lost 5 bases, and 7 bases stayed unmatched. Full variable domain (remainder filled in from reference TRBV9 and TRBJ2-3): DSGVTQTPKHLITATGQRVTLRCSPRSGDLSVYWYQQSLDQGLQFLIQYYNGEERAKGNILERFSAQQFPDLHSELNLSSLELGDSALYFCASSPGLAGGLKDTQYFGPGTRLTVL.

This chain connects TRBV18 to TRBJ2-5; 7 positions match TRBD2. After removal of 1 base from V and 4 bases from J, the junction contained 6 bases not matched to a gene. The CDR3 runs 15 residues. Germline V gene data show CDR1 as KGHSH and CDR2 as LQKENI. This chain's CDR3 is CASSPRNGGTETQYF. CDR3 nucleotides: TGTGCCAGCTCACCACGAAACGGGGGGACAGAGACCCAGTACTTC.

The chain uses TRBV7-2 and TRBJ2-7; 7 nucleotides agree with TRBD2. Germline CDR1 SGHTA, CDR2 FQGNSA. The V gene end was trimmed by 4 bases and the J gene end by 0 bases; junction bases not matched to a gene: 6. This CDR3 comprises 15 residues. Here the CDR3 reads CASSSPGLRSYEQYF. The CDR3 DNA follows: TGTGCCAGCAGCTCTCCGGGACTACGCTCCTACGAGCAGTACTTC.

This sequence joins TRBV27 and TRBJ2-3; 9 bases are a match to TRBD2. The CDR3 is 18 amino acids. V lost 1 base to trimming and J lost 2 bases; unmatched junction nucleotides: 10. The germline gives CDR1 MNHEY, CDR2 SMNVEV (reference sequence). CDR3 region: CASSLLGRGGRATDTQYF. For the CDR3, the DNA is TGTGCCAGCAGTTTATTAGGAAGGGGCGGGAGGGCCACAGATACGCAGTATTTT.

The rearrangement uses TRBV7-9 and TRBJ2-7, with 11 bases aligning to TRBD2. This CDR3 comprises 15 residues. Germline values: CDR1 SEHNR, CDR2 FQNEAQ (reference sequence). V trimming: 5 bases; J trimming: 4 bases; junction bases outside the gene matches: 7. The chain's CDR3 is CASSPTSGSPYEQYF. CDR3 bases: TGTGCCAGCAGCCCCACTAGCGGGAGTCCGTACGAGCAGTACTTC.

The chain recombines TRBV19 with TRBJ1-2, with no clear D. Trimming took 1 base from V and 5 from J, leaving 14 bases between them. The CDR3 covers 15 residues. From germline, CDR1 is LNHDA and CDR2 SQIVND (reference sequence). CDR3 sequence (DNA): TGTGCCAGTAGTATAGCGACCGGGGAGGGTTATGGCTACACCTTC. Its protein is CASSIATGEGYGYTF. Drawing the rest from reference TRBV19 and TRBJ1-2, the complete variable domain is DGGITQSPKYLFRKEGQNVTLSCEQNLNHDAMYWYRQDPGQGLRLIYYSQIVNDFQKGDIAEGYSVSREKKESFPLTVTSAQKNPTAFYLCASSIATGEGYGYTFGSGTRLTVV.

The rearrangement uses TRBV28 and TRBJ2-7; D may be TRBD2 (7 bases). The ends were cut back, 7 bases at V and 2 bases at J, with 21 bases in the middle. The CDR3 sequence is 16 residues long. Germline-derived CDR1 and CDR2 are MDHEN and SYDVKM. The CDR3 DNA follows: TGTGCCAGCAAGAGGGACATCGCGGGGGAAGCCTACGAGCAGTACTTC. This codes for CASKRDIAGEAYEQYF.